The 11 T cell receptor beta chains reported below all come from one sample, sequenced in a study of blood T cell repertoires in COVID-19. Sequencing used immunoSEQ multiplex PCR; TCRdb keeps in-frame clones, though not all of them. The repertoire holds approximately 300,000 clones, with roughly 90% as singletons. Sequencing was performed on PBMCs or T cells enriched from blood (not recorded which). These receptors all stem from a woman in her twenties or thirties who had been exposed to COVID-19.

The chain combines TRBV15 with TRBJ2-5; 8 bases line up with TRBD2. Germline V gene sequence: CDR1 LNHNV, CDR2 YYDKDF (reference sequence). V trimming: 8 bases; J trimming: 4 bases; junction bases outside the gene matches: 9. The length of the CDR3 is 14 residues. Here the CDR3 reads CATRLGGAAETQYF. The CDR3 DNA reads TGTGCCACCCGCCTCGGGGGGGCAGCAGAGACCCAGTACTTC.

This sequence joins TRBV19 and TRBJ2-1, with 12 nucleotides matching TRBD1. Germline V lookup: CDR1 LNHDA, CDR2 SQIVND (reference sequence). The CDR3 length is 15 residues. After removal of 3 bases from V and 6 bases from J, the junction contained 3 bases not matched to a gene. CDR3 DNA sequence: TGTGCCAGTAGTATCGGGGACAGGGGGCTCAATGAGCAGTTCTTC. Amino acids: CASSIGDRGLNEQFF. Looking up the rest from reference TRBV19 and TRBJ2-1 gives the full variable domain: DGGITQSPKYLFRKEGQNVTLSCEQNLNHDAMYWYRQDPGQGLRLIYYSQIVNDFQKGDIAEGYSVSREKKESFPLTVTSAQKNPTAFYLCASSIGDRGLNEQFFGPGTRLTVL.

The genes are TRBV7-8 and TRBJ2-2; perhaps TRBD2 as D (7 bases). Germline V gives CDR1 SGHVS, CDR2 FQNEAQ. Trimming shortened V by 5 bases and J by 0 bases, and 19 bases separated the two germline ends. The CDR3 is made up of 18 amino acids. The CDR3 here is CASSPRRGGGPNTGELFF. CDR3 DNA sequence: TGTGCCAGCAGCCCCAGGAGGGGCGGGGGCCCGAACACCGGGGAGCTGTTTTTT.

This clone was detected once. The chain is built from TRBV19 and TRBJ1-1; D remains unclear. The length of the CDR3 is 15 residues. The V gene lost 3 bases and the J gene lost 0 bases, with 11 bases spanning the gap. Germline values: CDR1 LNHDA, CDR2 SQIVND (reference sequence). CDR3 in DNA: TGTGCCAGTAGTATGCCGACAAGGATGAACACTGAAGCTTTCTTT. Translation: CASSMPTRMNTEAFF.

V usage is TRBV24-1 and J usage is TRBJ2-3; 7 positions agree with TRBD1. This CDR3 has 15 residues. Looked up from germline, CDR1 is KGHDR and CDR2 is SFDVKD. J gave up 4 bases and V 4 bases, and 7 bases lay outside the gene matches. CDR3 in DNA: TGTGCCACCAGTGAGACAGGGTATGGCCCAGATACGCAGTATTTT. This encodes CATSETGYGPDTQYF.

Here the CDR3 DNA reads TGTGCCAGCAGTTACAGGACAGGGGGCGACTACGAGCAGTACTTC. Its protein product is CASSYRTGGDYEQYF. The chain recombines TRBV6-6 with TRBJ2-7, with 11 bases matching TRBD1. With V trimmed by 2 bases and J by 3 bases, 3 bases remained unmatched. CDR1 and CDR2 from the germline V gene are MNHNY and SVGAGI (reference sequence). There are 15 residues in the CDR3.

This chain joins TRBV9 and TRBJ2-3, with D maybe TRBD1 (7 bases). V dropped 4 bases and J dropped 1 base, with 16 bases sitting between them. Germline CDR1 and CDR2: SGDLS and YYNGEE. The CDR3 loop spans 16 amino acids. CDR3 DNA sequence: TGTGCCAGCAGCTCCGCAGGGGGGCGGGGCACAGATACGCAGTATTTT. This gives the protein CASSSAGGRGTDTQYF. The entire variable domain, with the rest obtained from reference TRBV9 and TRBJ2-3, is as follows: DSGVTQTPKHLITATGQRVTLRCSPRSGDLSVYWYQQSLDQGLQFLIQYYNGEERAKGNILERFSAQQFPDLHSELNLSSLELGDSALYFCASSSAGGRGTDTQYFGPGTRLTVL.

This clone appeared once. This rearrangement joins TRBV11-2 to TRBJ2-1; 10 bases align to TRBD1. This CDR3 contains 16 residues. The junction had 5 bases not matched to a gene; V was cut back by 5 bases and J by 1 base. Germline lookup yields CDR1 SGHAT and CDR2 FQNNGV. Written as DNA, the CDR3 is TGTGCCAGCAGCGCTCGGACAGGGGGGTCCTACAATGAGCAGTTCTTC. It yields the protein CASSARTGGSYNEQFF. Looking up the rest from reference TRBV11-2 and TRBJ2-1 gives the full variable domain: EAGVAQSPRYKIIEKRQSVAFWCNPISGHATLYWYQQILGQGPKLLIQFQNNGVVDDSQLPKDRFSAERLKGVDSTLKIQPAKLEDSAVYLCASSARTGGSYNEQFFGPGTRLTVL.

The chain employs TRBV7-9 and TRBJ1-6; 8 nucleotides line up with TRBD1. The ends lost 1 base at V and 9 bases at J; junction bases unmatched: 2. The germline CDR1 and CDR2 sequences are SEHNR and FQNEAQ (reference sequence). This CDR3 region has 14 residues. As DNA, the CDR3 is TGTGCCAGCAGCTTAGGACAGGGGCCTTCACCCCTCCACTTT. Its translation is CASSLGQGPSPLHF.

This chain uses TRBV6-5 with TRBJ2-5; no definite D call. Germline V gives CDR1 MNHEY, CDR2 SVGAGI. Trimming left V 6 bases short and J 7 bases short, with 15 bases between. This CDR3 has 13 residues. CDR3 bases: TGTGCCAGCAGCCGGCTAGAGAGAGGGACCCAGTACTTC. Residues: CASSRLERGTQYF.

V usage is TRBV5-8 and J usage is TRBJ1-1; TRBD1 matches at 7 bases. Germline V gene lookup returns CDR1 SGHTS and CDR2 YDEGEE. The CDR3 consists of 15 residues. Trimming cost V 3 bases and J 0 bases; bases outside gene matches: 5. The DNA of the CDR3 is TGTGCCAGCAGCTCCTACAGGGGTATGAACACTGAAGCTTTCTTT. This gives the protein CASSSYRGMNTEAFF.